The T cell receptor (beta chain) described here comes from a study of cytomegalovirus exposure and HLA in healthy donors. The CDR3 has 13 residues. Germline V gene lookup returns CDR1 SEHNR and CDR2 FQNEAQ (reference sequence). After removal of 10 bases from V and 4 bases from J, the junction contained 6 bases not matched to a gene. 60 Vbeta and 13 Jbeta primers were used in PCR. Only in-frame clones appear in the TCRdb table, and some are missing; sequencing was by immunoSEQ multiplex PCR. The table includes about 190,000 clones, approximately 86% detected once. The receptor comes from a boy between 2 and 10 years old in good health and CMV-seronegative. The chain has TRBV7-9 and TRBJ2-3; 9 bases are shared with TRBD2. Sequencing was done on a sample of PBMCs. The CDR3 sequence is CAIISGGSDTQYF. The CDR3 DNA sequence: TGTGCCATCATAAGCGGGGGGTCAGATACGCAGTATTTT.